This T cell receptor beta chain was sequenced for a study of OX40 agonist ivuxolimab in advanced cancers. Whole-study context: An agonistic human IgG2 monoclonal antibody against OX40 (CD134) was given. Partial responses were seen in three patients, one with hepatocellular carcinoma and two with cutaneous melanoma.

General study points: Mean expanded clone counts were higher in CD8+ than CD4+ T cells. By week 6 at 0.1 to 3.0 mg/kg, blood CD4+ and CD8+ T cells had expanded clonally.

J lost 2 bases, V lost 3 bases, and 7 bases had no gene match. The CDR3 has 16 residues. CDR1 is SGDLS and CDR2 is YYNGEE in the germline V gene. Profiled with immunoSEQ multiplex PCR; TCRdb holds only in-frame clones, not every one. The repertoire consists of some 60,000 clones, with 86% occurring once and the leading ten covering roughly 15%. Comment on this clone: What it binds is not known.

The rearrangement links TRBV9 to TRBJ1-1; 10 bases map to TRBD1. The sample here was CD4+ or CD8+ T cells sorted from blood, taken in a trial of the OX40 agonist ivuxolimab. The TCR sequence derives from an adult with an advanced solid tumor such as melanoma, head and neck, liver or kidney cancer. In nucleotides, the CDR3 is TGTGCCAGCAGCGCAGGGACAGGGGTGAAAAACACTGAAGCTTTCTTT. Translated: CASSAGTGVKNTEAFF.